A single sample gave rise to the 29 T cell receptor beta chains below, sequenced in a study of cytomegalovirus exposure and HLA in healthy donors. PCR primers comprised 60 Vbeta and 13 Jbeta primers. The data were produced by immunoSEQ multiplex PCR, yet TCRdb's version contains in-frame clones alone and is incomplete. The sample gives 110,000 or so clones, around 77% of which show up once; about 10% is in the top ten. Sample: PBMCs. These receptors all come from a man aged 40-49 years in good health and CMV-seropositive.

The rearrangement uses TRBV27 and TRBJ1-1, with D perhaps TRBD1 (6 bases). The CDR3 has 19 amino acids. Trimming stripped 2 bases from V and 3 bases from J, with 25 bases between. CDR1 MNHEY and CDR2 SMNVEV come from the germline V gene (reference sequence). The CDR3 reads CASSLRRSGGAGGDTEAFF. The CDR3, as DNA: TGTGCCAGCAGTTTACGACGGTCGGGGGGCGCCGGGGGGGACACTGAAGCTTTCTTT.

CDR3 sequence (DNA): TGCGCCAGCAGCTCGACTAGCCGCAATGAGCAGTTCTTC. Translated: CASSSTSRNEQFF. V is TRBV5-1 and J is TRBJ2-1; 7 bases align to TRBD2. This CDR3 has 13 amino acids. V shed 3 bases and J 6 bases; nucleotides not matched to a gene: 3. CDR1 is SGHRS and CDR2 is YFSETQ in the germline V gene.

This chain joins TRBV19 and TRBJ2-7; TRBD1 might be the D (5 bases). This CDR3 comprises 14 residues. Trimming pared 1 base from V and 2 bases from J, leaving 9 bases between. The germline V gene encodes CDR1 LNHDA and CDR2 SQIVND (reference sequence). The CDR3 DNA is TGTGCCAGTAGTATAGTAGGACAAACCTACGAGCAGTACTTC. It is translated as CASSIVGQTYEQYF.

In DNA form, the CDR3 reads TGTGCCAGCAGCTTAGTGGGTACAGGGGGTAGCAATCAGCCCCAGCATTTT. Encoded protein: CASSLVGTGGSNQPQHF. This chain joins TRBV7-2 and TRBJ1-5; TRBD1 matches 8 bases. Looked up from germline, CDR1 is SGHTA and CDR2 is FQGNSA. The CDR3 sequence is 17 residues long. V lost 1 base, J lost 0 bases, and 5 bases stayed unmatched.

V and J are TRBV28 and TRBJ2-5; D perhaps matches TRBD1 (6 bases). TRBJ2-7 matches the DNA end more closely, so the J call is doubtful. The CDR3 is 15 residues long. The germline gives CDR1 MDHEN, CDR2 SYDVKM. The CDR3 loop reads CASSSPRTANYEQYF. In DNA, the CDR3 is TGTGCCAGCAGTTCCCCAAGGACAGCCAACTACGAGCAGTACTTC.

This clone has only one observation. The rearrangement links TRBV15 to TRBJ1-4; the D gene is possibly TRBD1 (5 bases). V lost 0 bases to trimming and J lost 7 bases, with 18 bases between them. The V gene's germline CDR1 is LNHNV and CDR2 YYDKDF (reference sequence). This CDR3 is built from 17 residues. The CDR3 sequence is CATSRDRLRGLIEKLFF. CDR3 coding DNA: TGTGCCACCAGCAGAGACCGCCTCCGGGGGTTGATTGAAAAACTGTTTTTT. The whole variable domain, remainder taken from reference TRBV15 and TRBJ1-4, is DAMVIQNPRYQVTQFGKPVTLSCSQTLNHNVMYWYQQKSSQAPKLLFHYYDKDFNNEADTPDNFQSRRPNTSFCFLDIRSPGLGDTAMYLCATSRDRLRGLIEKLFFGSGTQLSVL.

In the case of this clone: This specimen includes other DNA sequences encoding the same CDR3. The chain has TRBV7-2 and TRBJ1-6; D is perhaps TRBD1 (5 bases). V shed 1 base and J shed 7 bases, with 11 bases lying between them. The CDR3 extends over 15 amino acids. CDR1 is SGHTA, CDR2 FQGNSA, per germline. CDR3 sequence: CASSLGAGRNSPLHF. CDR3 nucleotide sequence: TGTGCCAGCAGCTTAGGTGCGGGGCGCAATTCACCCCTCCACTTT.

In this sample, this clone turned up once. The chain links TRBV19 to TRBJ1-1; tentative D call: TRBD1 (6 bases). Germline CDR1 LNHDA, CDR2 SQIVND (reference sequence). V dropped 11 bases and J dropped 1 base, with 14 bases sitting between them. The CDR3 consists of 13 residues. The CDR3 bases are TGTGCCTCAAACAGGGATTGGAACACTGAAGCTTTCTTT. It translates to CASNRDWNTEAFF. Together with reference TRBV19 and TRBJ1-1, the CDR3 gives the full variable domain: DGGITQSPKYLFRKEGQNVTLSCEQNLNHDAMYWYRQDPGQGLRLIYYSQIVNDFQKGDIAEGYSVSREKKESFPLTVTSAQKNPTAFYLCASNRDWNTEAFFGQGTRLTVV.

The chain uses TRBV15 and TRBJ1-2, with TRBD1 matching over 7 bases. Unmatched junction bases numbered 6, after V lost 6 bases and J lost 2 bases. CDR1 LNHNV and CDR2 YYDKDF come from the germline V gene (reference sequence). CDR3 length equals 14 residues. CDR3 residues: CATSRTGQNYGYTF. The CDR3 DNA sequence: TGTGCCACCAGTCGGACAGGCCAGAACTATGGCTACACCTTC.

The V call is TRBV5-1, the J call TRBJ2-1; TRBD2 aligns across 8 bases. V was pared by 4 bases and J by 0 bases, with 3 bases of the junction left unmatched. CDR1 and CDR2 from the germline V gene are SGHRS and YFSETQ. The CDR3 contains 15 residues. DNA of the CDR3: TGCGCCAGCAGCCCTGGGACTAGCTCCTACAATGAGCAGTTCTTC. It encodes CASSPGTSSYNEQFF.

The rearrangement joins TRBV7-6 to TRBJ1-2; 7 nucleotides align to TRBD1. This CDR3 region has 13 residues. Germline values: CDR1 SGHVS, CDR2 FNYEAQ. The V gene end was trimmed by 5 bases and the J gene end by 5 bases; junction bases not matched to a gene: 5. CDR3 in DNA: TGTGCCAGCAGCGCAGGGACAGTTTATGGCTACACCTTC. Translated: CASSAGTVYGYTF.

In the case of this clone: At one boundary the junction diverges from the germline segment, which might be a read error. V is TRBV7-9 and J is TRBJ2-2; TRBD1 aligns across 12 bases. CDR3 length: 17 residues. In germline, CDR1 is SEHNR, CDR2 FQNEAQ (reference sequence). The DNA for the CDR3 is TGTTCCAGCAGCTTAAGGGGGACAGGGGGCCACACCGGGGAGCTGTTTTTT. This translates into CSSSLRGTGGHTGELFF.

The chain recombines TRBV11-2 with TRBJ1-5; D perhaps matches TRBD1 (5 bases). Germline CDR1 and CDR2: SGHAT and FQNNGV. The V gene lost 1 base and the J gene lost 7 bases, with 14 bases spanning the gap. There are 15 residues in the CDR3. The CDR3 is CASSLAGVAWQPQHF. For the CDR3, the DNA is TGTGCCAGCAGCTTAGCGGGGGTCGCCTGGCAGCCCCAGCATTTT.

The genes are TRBV2 and TRBJ2-1; 9 nucleotides match TRBD1. CDR1 is SNHLY and CDR2 is FYNNEI in the germline V gene. V lost 8 bases, J lost 8 bases, and 13 bases stayed unmatched. The CDR3 runs to 15 residues. CDR3 sequence reads: CASGVLRDREDEQFF. The CDR3 DNA is TGTGCCAGCGGGGTCCTCCGGGACAGGGAGGATGAGCAGTTCTTC.

The chain combines TRBV5-4 with TRBJ2-5; the D gene is possibly TRBD1 (6 bases). The J call is doubtful: the DNA matches TRBJ2-7 better. This CDR3 is built from 15 residues. The germline V gene has CDR1 SGHNT and CDR2 YYREEE (reference sequence). In nucleotides, the CDR3 is TGTGCCAGCAGCTCCCCGGGACAAGCCTCCTACGAGCAGTACTTC. Translated, it gives CASSSPGQASYEQYF.

This clone was picked up a small number of times. V and J are TRBV18 and TRBJ2-1; 10 bases agree with TRBD1. This CDR3 comprises 14 residues. In germline, CDR1 is KGHSH, CDR2 LQKENI. V trimming: 6 bases; J trimming: 6 bases; junction bases outside the gene matches: 5. The CDR3 nucleotides are TGTGCCAGCTCCGTCCGGGACAGGGGCAATGAGCAGTTCTTC. Protein sequence: CASSVRDRGNEQFF.

The chain has TRBV28 and TRBJ1-4; D is unresolved. Per the germline V gene, CDR1 is MDHEN and CDR2 is SYDVKM. The V end lost 3 bases, the J end lost 7 bases, and 15 bases lay between the germline ends. This CDR3 is built from 15 residues. The CDR3 loop reads CASSFVDRGGEKLFF. CDR3 DNA: TGTGCCAGCAGTTTTGTCGACCGGGGAGGTGAAAAACTGTTTTTT.

CDR3 nucleotides: TGTGCCAGCAGCCAAGGACAGGCCGCGAATCAGCCCCAGCATTTT. Its protein is CASSQGQAANQPQHF. The rearrangement uses TRBV6-5 and TRBJ1-5; 7 positions agree with TRBD1. CDR1 MNHEY and CDR2 SVGAGI come from the germline V gene. There are 15 residues in the CDR3. The trim removed 6 bases at V and 4 bases at J, leaving 9 bases unmatched.

This clone was seen a few times. The chain joins TRBV18 to TRBJ1-5; 9 nucleotides match TRBD1. Per the germline V gene, CDR1 is KGHSH and CDR2 is LQKENI. J was trimmed by 4 bases and V by 2 bases; bases with no gene match: 3. This CDR3 has 15 amino acids. In nucleotides, the CDR3 is TGTGCCAGCTCACCAGGGACAGGGTCTAATCAGCCCCAGCATTTT. This translates into CASSPGTGSNQPQHF.

The V call is TRBV9, the J call TRBJ2-5, with D perhaps TRBD1 (6 bases). Germline assignment: CDR1 SGDLS and CDR2 YYNGEE. V dropped 3 bases and J dropped 5 bases, with 11 bases sitting between them. The CDR3 runs to 13 residues. Here the CDR3 DNA reads TGTGCCAGCAGCGCCGGACAGTCGGAGACCCAGTACTTC. The encoded protein is CASSAGQSETQYF.

This clone occurred a few times. CDR3 bases: TGTGCCAGCAGTAATCCCCGGGGCTATGGCTACACCTTC. Translation gives CASSNPRGYGYTF. V and J are TRBV28 and TRBJ1-2; no clear D gene. The CDR3 contains 13 residues. V lost 5 bases to trimming and J lost 4 bases, with 11 bases between them. The germline V gene has CDR1 MDHEN and CDR2 SYDVKM.

The chain uses TRBV7-9 and TRBJ1-1, with D uncertain. This CDR3 has 14 residues. Trimming took 4 bases from V and 3 from J, leaving 12 bases between them. CDR1 and CDR2 (germline): SEHNR, FQNEAQ (reference sequence). The CDR3 DNA is TGTGCCAGCAGCTCGGGTACTTCCTACACTGAAGCTTTCTTT. It specifies CASSSGTSYTEAFF.

The chain joins TRBV5-6 to TRBJ2-7; 8 bases fit TRBD1. The CDR3 has 15 amino acids. The V segment lost 0 bases and the J segment 1 base; nucleotides outside the gene matches: 3. Per the germline V gene, CDR1 is SGHDT and CDR2 is YYEEEE. The CDR3 protein is CASSLGRDRSYEQYF. In nucleotides, the CDR3 is TGTGCCAGCAGCTTGGGCCGGGACAGGTCCTACGAGCAGTACTTC.

The chain is built from TRBV18 and TRBJ2-1; weak D call: TRBD2 (6 bases). The CDR3 is made up of 20 amino acids. V gave up 4 bases and J gave up 9 bases, with 34 bases separating them. CDR1 and CDR2 from the germline V gene are KGHSH and LQKENI. The CDR3 nucleotides are TGTGCCAGCTCACTCTTCCTAGCGCTAAAAAGAGAACTACAATGGGGTGAGCAGTTCTTC. Protein: CASSLFLALKRELQWGEQFF. The whole variable domain, remainder taken from reference TRBV18 and TRBJ2-1, is NAGVMQNPRHLVRRRGQEARLRCSPMKGHSHVYWYRQLPEEGLKFMVYLQKENIIDESGMPKERFSAEFPKEGPSILRIQQVVRGDSAAYFCASSLFLALKRELQWGEQFFGPGTRLTVL.

V gene TRBV6-5 combines with J gene TRBJ1-1; 7 bases are shared with TRBD1. The V gene end was trimmed by 6 bases and the J gene end by 5 bases; junction bases not matched to a gene: 6. Germline CDR1 and CDR2: MNHEY and SVGAGI. CDR3 length: 13 amino acids. The CDR3 reads CASSDRVRTEAFF. The CDR3 DNA follows: TGTGCCAGCAGCGACAGGGTGAGGACTGAAGCTTTCTTT.

This clone was seen a few times. V usage is TRBV29-1 and J usage is TRBJ2-7; no definite D call. The V gene's germline CDR1 is SQVTM and CDR2 ANQGSEA. Trimming took off 5 bases at V and 2 bases at J, with 13 bases between the two ends. The CDR3 sequence is 13 residues long. CDR3 nucleotide sequence: TGCAGCGTTAAGGCAGCCGCGGCCTACGAGCAGTACTTC. It encodes CSVKAAAAYEQYF.

The chain uses TRBV5-4 and TRBJ1-1; possible D gene TRBD1, 5 bases. Germline loops: CDR1 SGHNT, CDR2 YYREEE (reference sequence). This CDR3 has 12 amino acids. Trimming shortened V by 5 bases and J by 8 bases, and 13 bases separated the two germline ends. The CDR3 region is CASSPGRDEAFF. The CDR3 DNA sequence: TGTGCCAGCAGTCCGGGGAGGGACGAAGCTTTCTTT.

The rearrangement joins TRBV9 to TRBJ2-3; 12 bases line up with TRBD2. Germline CDR1 and CDR2: SGDLS and YYNGEE. This CDR3 has 18 amino acids. The V and J ends lost 0 bases and 3 bases, in that order; junction bases with no gene match: 8. In DNA, the CDR3 is TGTGCCAGCAGCGTAGCGCAACTAGCGGGGGGACAGACAGATACGCAGTATTTT. Its protein is CASSVAQLAGGQTDTQYF. The entire variable domain, with the rest obtained from reference TRBV9 and TRBJ2-3, is as follows: DSGVTQTPKHLITATGQRVTLRCSPRSGDLSVYWYQQSLDQGLQFLIQYYNGEERAKGNILERFSAQQFPDLHSELNLSSLELGDSALYFCASSVAQLAGGQTDTQYFGPGTRLTVL.

The genes are TRBV29-1 and TRBJ2-1; the match to TRBD1 covers 12 bases. The CDR3 covers 16 residues. J was trimmed by 5 bases and V by 3 bases; bases with no gene match: 8. Germline V gene lookup returns CDR1 SQVTM and CDR2 ANQGSEA. The CDR3 loop reads CSVEAGTGGFNNEQFF. The CDR3 region has the DNA TGCAGCGTTGAGGCCGGGACAGGGGGCTTCAACAATGAGCAGTTCTTC.